The TCR beta chain described here comes from a study of blood T cell repertoires in COVID-19. The ends lost 4 bases at V and 6 bases at J; junction bases unmatched: 7. The CDR3 length is 15 residues. Per germline, CDR1 SGHRS and CDR2 YFSETQ. The method was immunoSEQ multiplex PCR; TCRdb's version includes in-frame clones alone and lacks a portion of them. Of roughly 120,000 clones listed, about 80% are singletons. The J gene is TRBJ1-6, the V gene TRBV5-1; 7 bases map to TRBD1. The clonotype originates from a woman aged 55-70 years with acute or convalescent COVID-19. The source material was peripheral blood. CDR3 region: CASSQADRANSPLHF. The CDR3 coding sequence is TGCGCCAGCAGCCAGGCCGACAGGGCTAATTCACCCCTCCACTTT.